Detailed here is one T cell receptor (beta chain). It was with unique molecular identifiers that the TCRbeta library was prepared. From the PCR reads, TCRdb called clonotypes with MiXCR, one entry per CDR3 protein. The sample has about 360,000 distinct CDR3 sequences; less than 15% are singletons. This sample stems from a study of T-cell reconstitution after alpha-beta-depleted transplantation in children. Germline CDR1 and CDR2: MNHEY and SVGEGT. Trimming took off 6 bases at V and 3 bases at J, with 18 bases between the two ends. The CDR3 is made up of 15 amino acids. Sequences were derived from PBMCs, sampled from the stem cell graft. This sequence joins TRBV6-2 or TRBV6-3 and TRBJ2-7; either TRBD1 or TRBD2 may fit D (5 bases each). This receptor was taken from a human donor who donated a stem cell graft to a child with Fanconi anemia. CDR3 residues: CASSSPGTDRYEQYF. The CDR3 DNA sequence: TGTGCCAGCAGCTCCCCCGGGACGGACCGCTACGAGCAGTACTTC.